A single sample is the source of the 14 T cell receptor beta chains below, sequenced in a study of blood T cell repertoires in COVID-19. Clones were read by immunoSEQ multiplex PCR, and TCRdb kept only the in-frame ones, dropping some. Among about 170,000 clones listed, about 89% were seen once. The sequencing input was peripheral blood. The receptors here all came from a man between 65 and 79 years old with acute or convalescent COVID-19.

J is TRBJ2-3 and V is TRBV11-2; TRBD1 aligns across 9 bases. CDR1 is SGHAT and CDR2 is FQNNGV in the germline V gene. This CDR3 region has 16 residues. Unmatched junction bases numbered 11, after V lost 5 bases and J lost 5 bases. The CDR3 reads CASSVTTGGGEDTQYF. CDR3 sequence (DNA): TGTGCCAGCAGCGTCACGACAGGGGGAGGAGAAGATACGCAGTATTTT.

V and J are TRBV3-1 (or the pseudogene TRBV3-2) and TRBJ2-1; 9 nucleotides align to TRBD2. CDR3 size: 16 residues. The V and J ends lost 8 bases and 1 base, in that order; junction bases with no gene match: 9. The germline CDR1 and CDR2 sequences are LGHDT and YNNKEL (reference sequence). CDR3 amino acids: CASSLFTSGSYNEQFF. CDR3 in DNA: TGTGCCAGCTCCCTTTTCACTAGCGGGTCCTACAATGAGCAGTTCTTC.

The V gene is TRBV6-6, the J gene TRBJ1-4, with a tentative D call TRBD1 (6 bases). Trimming pared 6 bases from V and 2 bases from J, leaving 13 bases between. Germline loops: CDR1 MNHNY, CDR2 SVGAGI (reference sequence). This CDR3 has 15 amino acids. CDR3 nucleotides: TGTGCCAGCAGACAGGGTTTCTCTACTAATGAAAAACTGTTTTTT. Translated: CASRQGFSTNEKLFF.

The genes are TRBV6-6 and TRBJ1-1, with a weak D call TRBD1 (5 bases). The CDR3 is 16 residues long. Germline V gene lookup returns CDR1 MNHNY and CDR2 SVGAGI (reference sequence). Trimming cost V 10 bases and J 0 bases, with 21 bases left between them. CDR3 in DNA: TGTGCCACCCGGGACTTCCGAACAGGCATGAACACTGAAGCTTTCTTT. This encodes CATRDFRTGMNTEAFF.

This clone was detected a few times. The V and J genes are TRBV28 and TRBJ1-2, with D uncertain. V was trimmed by 3 bases and J by 5 bases, leaving 7 bases between them. The germline CDR1 and CDR2 sequences are MDHEN and SYDVKM. This CDR3 comprises 12 residues. The DNA for the CDR3 is TGTGCCAGCAGTTTTGTCAGTTATGGCTACACCTTC. Protein product: CASSFVSYGYTF.

The chain recombines TRBV24-1 with TRBJ2-1, with a possible D match to TRBD1 (7 bases). V dropped 9 bases and J dropped 5 bases, with 16 bases sitting between them. The CDR3 consists of 14 residues. CDR1 KGHDR and CDR2 SFDVKD come from the germline V gene. CDR3 sequence reads: CATRGGGSDNEQFF. As DNA, the CDR3 is TGTGCCACCCGAGGAGGGGGCTCGGACAATGAGCAGTTCTTC.

This rearrangement joins TRBV5-6 to TRBJ2-1, with TRBD2 matching over 8 bases. CDR3 length: 15 amino acids. Germline V gene sequence: CDR1 SGHDT, CDR2 YYEEEE. V shed 3 bases and J 4 bases; nucleotides not matched to a gene: 6. CDR3: CASSSRLARYNEQFF. The CDR3 region has the DNA TGTGCCAGCAGCTCTAGACTAGCGAGGTACAATGAGCAGTTCTTC.

J is TRBJ1-3 and V is TRBV6-1; 10 bases fit TRBD1. This CDR3 is 15 amino acids long. The V gene's germline CDR1 is MNHNS and CDR2 SASEGT. The V gene end was trimmed by 2 bases and the J gene end by 3 bases; junction bases not matched to a gene: 1. Here the CDR3 DNA reads TGTGCCAGCAGTGAAAGGGACAGGGGTGGAAACACCATATATTTT. It is translated as CASSERDRGGNTIYF.

This chain uses TRBV19 with TRBJ1-6; D call uncertain. Germline loops: CDR1 LNHDA, CDR2 SQIVND (reference sequence). Trimming took off 6 bases at V and 7 bases at J, with 13 bases between the two ends. This CDR3 comprises 14 residues. CDR3 nucleotide sequence: TGTGCCAGTAGCCCACGGGAGGGAAATTCACCCCTCCACTTT. Translation: CASSPREGNSPLHF.

J is TRBJ2-3 and V is TRBV9, with D possibly matching TRBD2 (5 bases). The V end was cut by 4 bases, the J end by 4 bases, with 16 bases between. The germline V gene has CDR1 SGDLS and CDR2 YYNGEE. This CDR3 has 15 amino acids. CDR3 sequence (DNA): TGTGCCAGCAGCACCTTAGGAGGCTGGGCAGATACGCAGTATTTT. It is translated as CASSTLGGWADTQYF.

This sequence joins TRBV18 and TRBJ2-1; tentative D call: TRBD1 (6 bases). This CDR3 has 15 residues. The germline V and J ends were trimmed by 0 bases and 3 bases, with 9 bases remaining between them. Germline CDR1 KGHSH, CDR2 LQKENI. The CDR3 coding sequence is TGTGCCAGCTCACCACCGAGACAGGTCTACAATGAGCAGTTCTTC. This sequence encodes CASSPPRQVYNEQFF.

This sequence joins TRBV29-1 and TRBJ2-5; 14 bases agree with TRBD2. V was clipped by 1 base and J by 1 base; unmatched bases: 5. CDR1 is SQVTM and CDR2 is ANQGSEA in the germline V gene. The CDR3 is 17 residues long. This CDR3 reads CSVEGGGLAGVQETQYF. Here the CDR3 DNA reads TGCAGCGTTGAAGGGGGGGGACTAGCGGGAGTCCAAGAGACCCAGTACTTC.

The chain links TRBV29-1 to TRBJ2-4; 7 nucleotides agree with TRBD1. The CDR3 is made up of 13 amino acids. The germline CDR1 and CDR2 sequences are SQVTM and ANQGSEA. Trimming took 5 bases from V and 8 from J; bases not matched to a gene: 9. The CDR3: CSVTGTERDIQYF. CDR3 DNA: TGCAGCGTTACCGGGACAGAGAGAGACATTCAGTACTTC.

The rearrangement joins TRBV20-1 to TRBJ2-5; 8 positions agree with TRBD2. The CDR3 has 14 residues. The germline CDR1 and CDR2 sequences are DFQATT and SNEGSKA (reference sequence). The trim removed 3 bases at V and 4 bases at J, leaving 7 bases unmatched. The CDR3 region has the DNA TGCAGTGCTAGTGGGTCCCTAGCGGGAGAGACCCAGTACTTC. Its protein product is CSASGSLAGETQYF.